Listed below are T cell receptor beta chains from one sample, sequenced in a study of blood T cell repertoires in COVID-19. Some clones are missing from TCRdb's copy, which holds only in-frame ones; the method was immunoSEQ multiplex PCR. The profile shows hundreds of thousands of clones, over 75% of them singletons. The sample comprised peripheral blood. The receptors shown here come from a human donor in a cohort sampled during active COVID-19. CDR3s include the opening cysteine and the closing phenylalanine or tryptophan. D genes are given only for firm matches. A row's size may be missing; if present it is once, few, many or a size class.

J gene | CDR3 length | D gene | clone size | V gene | CDR3 protein | CDR3 DNA
TRBJ1-3 | 14 | . | . | TRBV18 | CASSGQLSGNTIYF | TGTGCCAGCTCTGGACAACTCTCTGGAAACACCATATATTTT
TRBJ1-2 | 14 | . | . | TRBV5-1 | CASSLESQSLGYTF | TGCGCCAGCAGCTTGGAAAGTCAGTCCCTTGGCTACACCTTC
TRBJ1-2 | 13 | . | . | TRBV5-6 | CASSLGPGGGYTF | TGTGCCAGCAGCTTGGGCCCGGGGGGTGGCTACACCTTC
TRBJ2-2 | 16 | . | . | TRBV5-1 | CASSLDRGIGTGELFF | TGCGCCAGCAGCCTTGATAGGGGCATTGGCACCGGGGAGCTGTTTTTT
TRBJ1-2 | 14 | TRBD1 | many | TRBV7-9 | CASSGQGRGYGYTF | TGTGCCAGCAGCGGACAGGGCCGGGGCTATGGCTACACCTTC
TRBJ1-2 | 13 | . | . | TRBV12-3/TRBV12-4 | CASTRTANYGYTF | TGTGCCAGCACCCGGACAGCTAACTATGGCTACACCTTC
TRBJ1-2 | 13 | . | . | TRBV18 | CASSPLGAKGYTF | TGTGCCAGCTCACCATTGGGGGCTAAAGGCTACACCTTC
TRBJ1-2 | 13 | TRBD1 | . | TRBV28 | CASRGQINYGYTF | TGTGCCAGCAGGGGACAGATTAACTATGGCTACACCTTC
TRBJ2-2 | 18 | TRBD2 | . | TRBV4-1 | CASSQDRGLAGGSGELFF | TGCGCCAGCAGCCAAGATAGGGGACTAGCGGGGGGGTCCGGGGAGCTGTTTTTT
TRBJ2-5 | 13 | . | . | TRBV12-3/TRBV12-4 | CASTQGVMETQYF | TGTGCCAGCACCCAAGGGGTGATGGAGACCCAGTACTTC
TRBJ2-7 | 14 | TRBD1 | . | TRBV11-3 | CASSVGQGNYEQYF | TGTGCCAGCAGCGTGGGACAGGGAAACTACGAGCAGTACTTC
TRBJ1-1 | 17 | TRBD1 | . | TRBV30 | CAWTAPGQGARSTEAFF | TGTGCCTGGACAGCCCCGGGACAGGGGGCGCGGAGCACTGAAGCTTTCTTT
TRBJ1-5 | 14 | TRBD1 | once | TRBV12-5 | CASGWGQGNQPQHF | TGTGCTAGTGGTTGGGGACAGGGGAATCAGCCCCAGCATTTT
TRBJ1-2 | 14 | TRBD1 | few | TRBV7-3 | CASSSDRGLSGYTF | TGTGCCAGCAGCTCCGACAGGGGGCTGTCGGGCTACACCTTC
TRBJ1-2 | 15 | TRBD1 | . | TRBV27 | CASALQGAPLYGYTF | TGTGCCAGCGCCCTTCAGGGGGCCCCCCTCTATGGCTACACCTTC
TRBJ2-2 | 12 | . | . | TRBV5-1 | CATKPPTGELFF | TGCGCCACGAAGCCCCCCACCGGGGAGCTGTTTTTT
TRBJ2-1 | 14 | . | . | TRBV7-2 | CASSLASSYNEQFF | TGTGCCAGCAGCTTAGCTAGCTCCTACAATGAGCAGTTCTTC
TRBJ2-7 | 15 | TRBD1 | . | TRBV5-1 | CASSWTLGQTYEQYF | TGCGCCAGCAGCTGGACCCTGGGACAGACCTACGAGCAGTACTTC
TRBJ1-5 | 13 | TRBD1 | . | TRBV18 | CASSQDRDQPQHF | TGTGCCAGCTCACAAGACAGGGATCAGCCCCAGCATTTT
TRBJ1-6 | 15 | TRBD1 | . | TRBV30 | CAWSIGDRENSPLHF | TGTGCCTGGAGTATCGGGGACAGGGAAAATTCACCCCTCCACTTT
TRBJ1-5 | 16 | . | . | TRBV7-8 | CASSFELVRGNQPQHF | TGTGCCAGCAGCTTTGAGCTCGTCCGGGGGAATCAGCCCCAGCATTTT
TRBJ2-1 | 13 | . | . | TRBV6-5 | CASSYSDLTIRFF | TGTGCCAGCAGTTACTCCGACCTAACTATCCGGTTCTTC
TRBJ1-5 | 13 | . | . | TRBV18 | CASSPRDRQPQHF | TGTGCCAGCTCACCACGAGACAGGCAGCCCCAGCATTTT
TRBJ1-4 | 13 | . | . | TRBV15 | CATSIGVIEKLFF | TGTGCCACCAGCATCGGAGTAATCGAAAAACTGTTTTTT
TRBJ2-1 | 14 | TRBD2 | . | TRBV10-2 | CASSVLRGGHEQFF | TGCGCCAGCAGTGTTTTGCGGGGGGGCCACGAGCAGTTCTTC
TRBJ1-1 | 13 | . | . | TRBV6-6 | CAGLRDMNTEAFF | TGTGCCGGACTGAGAGATATGAACACTGAAGCTTTCTTT
TRBJ2-5 | 14 | TRBD2 | few | TRBV5-4 | CASSSGGAGETQYF | TGTGCCAGCAGCTCCGGGGGGGCGGGAGAGACCCAGTACTTC
TRBJ2-2 | 13 | . | . | TRBV12-3/TRBV12-4 | CASSLALVGELFF | TGTGCCAGCAGTTTAGCGCTAGTAGGGGAGCTGTTTTTT
TRBJ2-2 | 15 | TRBD2 | . | TRBV6-5 | CACNRFGGGTGELFF | TGTGCCTGTAATCGCTTCGGGGGGGGCACCGGGGAGCTGTTTTTT
TRBJ2-7 | 14 | TRBD1 | once | TRBV7-2 | CASIQGQGTYEQYF | TGTGCCAGCATTCAGGGACAGGGTACCTACGAGCAGTACTTC
TRBJ1-1 | 13 | TRBD1 | many | TRBV12-5 | CASGGTGNTEAFF | TGTGCTAGTGGTGGGACAGGGAACACTGAAGCTTTCTTT
TRBJ1-4 | 14 | TRBD1 | . | TRBV6-5 | CASSYGTGDEKLFF | TGTGCCAGCAGCTACGGGACAGGGGATGAAAAACTGTTTTTT
TRBJ2-7 | 11 | . | few | TRBV20-1 | CSANRYGEQYF | TGCAGTGCGAACAGGTATGGCGAGCAGTACTTC
TRBJ2-1 | 14 | . | . | TRBV27 | CASSPGLGYNEQFF | TGTGCCAGCAGTCCGGGGTTGGGCTACAATGAGCAGTTCTTC
TRBJ1-4 | 14 | TRBD1 | . | TRBV6-5 | CAIQRTGQREKLFF | TGTGCCATTCAACGGACAGGACAAAGAGAAAAACTGTTTTTT
TRBJ2-7 | 12 | TRBD1 | . | TRBV27 | CASSRQGYEQYF | TGTGCCAGCAGTCGACAGGGATACGAGCAGTACTTC
TRBJ1-4 | 20 | . | . | TRBV3-1/TRBV3-2 | CASSQDVGGAGRLMNEKLFF | TGTGCCAGCAGCCAAGATGTCGGCGGAGCAGGGCGTCTCATGAATGAAAAACTGTTTTTT
TRBJ1-3 | 13 | . | . | TRBV30 | CAWRSPNGNTIYF | TGTGCCTGGAGGTCCCCAAATGGAAACACCATATATTTT
TRBJ2-7 | 11 | . | . | TRBV20-1 | CSARIRDEQYF | TGCAGTGCTAGAATCAGGGACGAGCAGTACTTC
TRBJ2-7 | 15 | TRBD2 | . | TRBV19 | CASSIKGGDTYEQYF | TGTGCCAGTTCAATTAAGGGAGGGGATACCTACGAGCAGTACTTC
TRBJ1-3 | 12 | . | . | TRBV5-8 | CASSLGGNTIYF | TGTGCCAGCAGCCTCGGTGGAAACACCATATATTTT
TRBJ2-7 | 13 | . | . | TRBV5-1 | CASSLLQGYEQYF | TGCGCCAGCAGCTTATTACAGGGTTACGAGCAGTACTTC
TRBJ2-3 | 16 | TRBD2 | . | TRBV25-1 | CASSELDGGRSSTQYF | TGTGCCAGCAGTGAATTGGACGGGGGGAGAAGCAGTACGCAGTATTTT
TRBJ2-7 | 15 | . | . | TRBV6-5 | CASRPLPPSSYEQYF | TGTGCCAGCAGGCCACTACCGCCGAGCTCCTACGAGCAGTACTTC
TRBJ2-3 | 16 | TRBD2 | . | TRBV18 | CASSPQAGGPADTQYF | TGTGCCAGCTCACCACAAGCGGGGGGGCCCGCAGATACGCAGTATTTT
TRBJ2-5 | 20 | TRBD2 | . | TRBV6-4 | CASSVWKTSGSPYDQETQYF | TGTGCCAGCAGTGTTTGGAAAACTAGCGGGAGCCCCTACGACCAAGAGACCCAGTACTTC
TRBJ2-3 | 15 | TRBD1 | . | TRBV7-8 | CASSEQGGEIDTQYF | TGTGCCAGCAGCGAACAGGGGGGAGAGATAGATACGCAGTATTTT